The source of this T cell receptor (beta chain) is a study of T-cell reconstitution after alpha-beta-depleted transplantation in children. Findings and caveats of the study: Fresh T-cell production supplied most of the T-cell counts and diversity seen one year after transplant.

Researchers prepared the TCRbeta library using unique molecular identifiers, the study reports. TCRdb independently ran MiXCR on the PCR reads; one entry per CDR3 protein. The table has 200,000 or so distinct CDR3 sequences, 5.5% to 7% seen once; the top ten hold roughly 4.8%. This clonotype came up many times. Antigen unknown. Looked up from germline, CDR1 is SGHTS and CDR2 is YDEGEE. CDR3 length: 15 residues. V lost 2 bases and J 4 bases, leaving 15 bases between the germline ends. This chain connects TRBV5-8 to TRBJ1-2, with D maybe TRBD1 (5 bases). Sample: PBMCs, taken before TCRalphabeta/CD19-depleted stem cell transplant. The clonotype originates from a girl less than two years old with combined immunodeficiency, due to receive a stem cell transplant. In DNA, the CDR3 is TGTGCCAGCAGCTTACAGGACATCCACCGCTATGGCTACACCTTC. Amino acid sequence: CASSLQDIHRYGYTF.